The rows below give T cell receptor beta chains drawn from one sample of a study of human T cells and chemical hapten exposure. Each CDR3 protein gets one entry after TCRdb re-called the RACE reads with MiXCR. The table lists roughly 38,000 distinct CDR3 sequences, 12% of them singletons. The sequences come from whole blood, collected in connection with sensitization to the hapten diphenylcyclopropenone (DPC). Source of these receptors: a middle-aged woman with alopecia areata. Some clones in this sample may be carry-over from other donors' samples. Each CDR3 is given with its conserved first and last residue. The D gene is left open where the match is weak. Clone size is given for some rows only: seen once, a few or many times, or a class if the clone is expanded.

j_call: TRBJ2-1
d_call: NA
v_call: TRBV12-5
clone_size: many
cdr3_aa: CASASDSYYNEQFF
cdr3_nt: TGTGCTAGTGCCTCGGACAGTTATTACAATGAGCAGTTCTTC

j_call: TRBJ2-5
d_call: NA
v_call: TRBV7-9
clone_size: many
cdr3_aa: CASTPAPGLLETQYF
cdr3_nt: TGTGCCAGCACCCCCGCGCCAGGGCTACTTGAGACCCAGTACTTC

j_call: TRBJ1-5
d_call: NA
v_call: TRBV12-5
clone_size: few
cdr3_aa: CASVLAGRRSRQPQHF
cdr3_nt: TGTGCTAGTGTTTTGGCGGGACGCCGGTCACGGCAGCCCCAGCATTTT

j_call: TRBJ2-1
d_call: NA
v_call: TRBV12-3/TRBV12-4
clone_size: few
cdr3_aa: CASSLSRPQDEQFF
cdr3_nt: TGTGCCAGCAGCCTTTCGCGTCCGCAGGATGAGCAGTTCTTC

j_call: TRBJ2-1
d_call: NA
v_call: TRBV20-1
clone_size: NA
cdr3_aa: CSARVTTSGGEQFF
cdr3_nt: TGCAGTGCTAGAGTGACGACTAGTGGGGGTGAGCAGTTCTTC

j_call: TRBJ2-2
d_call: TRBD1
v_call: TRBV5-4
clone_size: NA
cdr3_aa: CASSQQTGANTGELFF
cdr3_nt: TGTGCCAGCAGCCAGCAGACAGGGGCCAACACCGGGGAGCTGTTTTTT

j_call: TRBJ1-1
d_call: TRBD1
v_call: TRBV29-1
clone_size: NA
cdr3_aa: CSVSGTGGVEAFF
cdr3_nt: TGCAGCGTCTCCGGGACAGGGGGCGTTGAAGCTTTCTTT

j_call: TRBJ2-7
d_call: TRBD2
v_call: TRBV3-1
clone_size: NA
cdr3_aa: CASSKGLFRYEQYF
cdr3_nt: TGTGCCAGCAGCAAGGGACTATTCAGGTACGAGCAGTACTTC

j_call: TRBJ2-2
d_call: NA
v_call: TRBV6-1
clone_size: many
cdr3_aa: CASSEAAETGELFF
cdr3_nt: TGTGCCAGCAGTGAAGCTGCGGAAACCGGGGAGCTGTTTTTT

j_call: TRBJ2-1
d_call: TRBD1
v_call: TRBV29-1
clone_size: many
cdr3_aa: CSVEDFAGGSYNEQFF
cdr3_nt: TGCAGCGTTGAAGATTTTGCAGGGGGCTCCTACAATGAGCAGTTCTTC

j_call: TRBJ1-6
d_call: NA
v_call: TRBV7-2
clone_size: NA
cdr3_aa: CASSLGQVNSPLHF
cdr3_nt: TGTGCCAGCAGCTTAGGACAAGTTAATTCACCCCTCCACTTT

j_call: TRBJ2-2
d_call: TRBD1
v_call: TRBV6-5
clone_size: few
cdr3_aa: CASRPGTGGRTGELFF
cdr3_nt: TGTGCCAGCAGACCCGGGACAGGGGGTAGGACCGGGGAGCTGTTTTTT

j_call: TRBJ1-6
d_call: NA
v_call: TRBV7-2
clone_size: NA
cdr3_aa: CASSEGTDNSPLHF
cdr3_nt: TGTGCCAGCAGCGAAGGGACGGATAATTCACCCCTCCACTTT

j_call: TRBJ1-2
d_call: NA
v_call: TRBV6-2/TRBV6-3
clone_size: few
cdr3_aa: CASSSGTVGNYGYTF
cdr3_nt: TGTGCCAGCAGTTCCGGGACGGTGGGAAACTATGGCTACACCTTC